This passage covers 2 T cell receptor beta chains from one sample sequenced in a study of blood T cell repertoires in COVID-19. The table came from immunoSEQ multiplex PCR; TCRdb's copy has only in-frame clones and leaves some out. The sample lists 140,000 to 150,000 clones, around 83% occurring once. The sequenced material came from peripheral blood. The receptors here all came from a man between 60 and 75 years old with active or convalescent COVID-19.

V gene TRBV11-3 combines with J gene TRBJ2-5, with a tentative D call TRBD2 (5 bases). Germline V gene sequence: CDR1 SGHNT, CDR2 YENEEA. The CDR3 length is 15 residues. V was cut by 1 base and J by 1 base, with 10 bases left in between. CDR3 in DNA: TGTGCCAGCAGCTTAGTGAGTCGGGGCCAAGAGACCCAGTACTTC. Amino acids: CASSLVSRGQETQYF.

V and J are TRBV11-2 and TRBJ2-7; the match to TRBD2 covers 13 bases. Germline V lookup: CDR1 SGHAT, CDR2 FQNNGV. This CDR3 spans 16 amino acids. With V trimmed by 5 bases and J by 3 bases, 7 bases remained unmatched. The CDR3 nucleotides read TGTGCCAGCAGCGCAAGGACTAGCGGGAGTTTCTACGAGCAGTACGTC. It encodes CASSARTSGSFYEQYV.